The clone carrying this T cell receptor (beta chain) was seen many times. This CDR3 contains 15 residues. V lost 1 base and J 2 bases, leaving 12 bases between the germline ends. Germline V gene sequence: CDR1 LGHNA, CDR2 YSLEER. Amplification from RNA transcripts yielded the TCR beta CDR3 regions. HTBI primers were used in a first-round RT-PCR, which preceded a second-round multiplex PCR. TCRdb independently ran MiXCR on the multiplex PCR reads; one entry per CDR3 protein. The sample has about 400,000 distinct CDR3 sequences, about a sixth seen once. The data stem from a study of Graves' ophthalmopathy and Graves' hyperthyroidism.

The sequence derives from a woman younger than 30 with Graves' ophthalmopathy. Sequencing was done on a sample of peripheral blood. The J gene is TRBJ2-7, the V gene TRBV4-3; D possibly corresponds to TRBD2 (6 bases). CDR3 sequence reads: CASSQAGDGTYEQYF. The CDR3 DNA reads as TGCGCCAGCAGCCAAGCGGGGGACGGGACCTACGAGCAGTACTTC.